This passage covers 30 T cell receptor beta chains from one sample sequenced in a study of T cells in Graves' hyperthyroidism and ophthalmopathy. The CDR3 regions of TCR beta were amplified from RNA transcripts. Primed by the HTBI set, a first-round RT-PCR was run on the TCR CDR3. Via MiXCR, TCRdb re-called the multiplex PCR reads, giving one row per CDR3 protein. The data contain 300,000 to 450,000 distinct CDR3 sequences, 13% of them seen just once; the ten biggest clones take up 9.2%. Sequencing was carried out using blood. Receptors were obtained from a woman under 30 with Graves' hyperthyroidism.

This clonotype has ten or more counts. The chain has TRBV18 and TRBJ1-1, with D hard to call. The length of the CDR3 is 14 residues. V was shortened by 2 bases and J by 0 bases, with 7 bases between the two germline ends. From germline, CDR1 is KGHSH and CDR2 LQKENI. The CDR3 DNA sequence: TGTGCCAGCTCACCAGGGCCTGTGAACACTGAAGCTTTCTTT. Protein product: CASSPGPVNTEAFF.

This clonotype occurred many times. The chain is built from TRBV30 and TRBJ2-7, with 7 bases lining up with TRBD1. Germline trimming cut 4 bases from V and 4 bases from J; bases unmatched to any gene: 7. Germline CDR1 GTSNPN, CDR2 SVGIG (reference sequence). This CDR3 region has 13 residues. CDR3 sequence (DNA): TGTGCCTGGACCAGGGACAGTCTATACGAGCAGTACTTC. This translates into CAWTRDSLYEQYF.

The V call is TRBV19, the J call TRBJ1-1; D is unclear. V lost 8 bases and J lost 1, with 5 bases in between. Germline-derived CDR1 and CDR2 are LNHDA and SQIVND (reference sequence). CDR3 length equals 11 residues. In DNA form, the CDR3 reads TGTGCCAGTTACAGGAACACTGAAGCTTTCTTT. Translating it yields CASYRNTEAFF.

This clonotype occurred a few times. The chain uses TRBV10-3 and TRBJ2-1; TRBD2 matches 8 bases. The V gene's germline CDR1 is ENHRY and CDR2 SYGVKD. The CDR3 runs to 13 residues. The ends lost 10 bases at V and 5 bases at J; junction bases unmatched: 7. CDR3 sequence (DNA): TGTGCCACCAAACGGGGGGGGAACAATGAGCAGTTCTTC. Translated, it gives CATKRGGNNEQFF.

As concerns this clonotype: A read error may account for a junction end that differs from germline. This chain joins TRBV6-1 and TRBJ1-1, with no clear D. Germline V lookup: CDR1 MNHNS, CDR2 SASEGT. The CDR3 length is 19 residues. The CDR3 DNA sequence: TGTGTCAGCAGTGAAAGGGTCCCGGGTCGGGCGGGTGAGGACACTGAAGCTTTCTTT. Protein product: CVSSERVPGRAGEDTEAFF.

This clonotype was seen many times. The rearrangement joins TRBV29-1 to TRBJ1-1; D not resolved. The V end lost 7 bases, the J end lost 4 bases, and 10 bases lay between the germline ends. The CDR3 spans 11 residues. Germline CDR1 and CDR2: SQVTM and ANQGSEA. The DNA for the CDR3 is TGCAGCGGGTGGGGAGGCACTGAAGCTTTCTTT. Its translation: CSGWGGTEAFF.

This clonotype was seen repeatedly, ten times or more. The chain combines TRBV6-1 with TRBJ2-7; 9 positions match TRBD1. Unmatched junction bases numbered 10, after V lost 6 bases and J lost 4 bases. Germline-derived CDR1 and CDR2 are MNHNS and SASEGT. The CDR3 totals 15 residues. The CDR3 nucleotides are TGTGCCAGCAGGGGGACAGGGAAGTTGGAGTACGAGCAGTACTTC. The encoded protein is CASRGTGKLEYEQYF.

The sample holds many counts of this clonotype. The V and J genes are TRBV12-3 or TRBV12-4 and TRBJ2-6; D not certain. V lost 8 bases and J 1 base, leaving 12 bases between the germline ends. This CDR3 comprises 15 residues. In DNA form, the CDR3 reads TGTGCCAGCCCACGAAGCATATCTGGGGCCAACGTCCTGACTTTC. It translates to CASPRSISGANVLTF.

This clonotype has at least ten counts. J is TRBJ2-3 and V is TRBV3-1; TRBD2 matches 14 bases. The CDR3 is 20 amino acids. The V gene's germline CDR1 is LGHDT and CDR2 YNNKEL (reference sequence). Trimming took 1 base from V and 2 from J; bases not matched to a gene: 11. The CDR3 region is CASSQVLGTSGSWTTDTQYF. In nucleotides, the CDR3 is TGTGCCAGCAGCCAAGTCCTGGGGACTAGCGGGAGTTGGACCACAGATACGCAGTATTTT.

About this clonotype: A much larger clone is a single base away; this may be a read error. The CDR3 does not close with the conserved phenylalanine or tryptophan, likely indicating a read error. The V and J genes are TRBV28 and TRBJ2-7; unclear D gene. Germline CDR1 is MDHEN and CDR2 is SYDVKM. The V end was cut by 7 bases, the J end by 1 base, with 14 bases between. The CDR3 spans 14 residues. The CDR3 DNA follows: TGTGCCAGCACCCCTCAAGGCGGATCCTACGAGCAGTACCTC. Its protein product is CASTPQGGSYEQYL.

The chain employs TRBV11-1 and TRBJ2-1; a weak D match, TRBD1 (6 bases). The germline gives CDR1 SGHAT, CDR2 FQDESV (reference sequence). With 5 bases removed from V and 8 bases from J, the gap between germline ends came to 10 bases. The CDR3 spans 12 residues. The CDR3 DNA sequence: TGTGCCAGCAGCCGGGACATACATGAGCAGTTCTTC. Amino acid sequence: CASSRDIHEQFF.

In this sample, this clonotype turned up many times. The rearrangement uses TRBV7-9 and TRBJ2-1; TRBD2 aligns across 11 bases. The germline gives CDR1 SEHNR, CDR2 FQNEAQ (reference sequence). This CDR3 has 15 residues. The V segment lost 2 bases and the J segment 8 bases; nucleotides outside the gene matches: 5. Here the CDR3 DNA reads TGTGCCAGCAGCTTAACTAGCGGGAGTCGGGATGAGCAGTTCTTC. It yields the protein CASSLTSGSRDEQFF. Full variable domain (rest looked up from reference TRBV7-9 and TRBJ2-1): DTGVSQNPRHKITKRGQNVTFRCDPISEHNRLYWYRQTLGQGPEFLTYFQNEAQLEKSRLLSDRFSAERPKGSFSTLEIQRTEQGDSAMYLCASSLTSGSRDEQFFGPGTRLTVL.

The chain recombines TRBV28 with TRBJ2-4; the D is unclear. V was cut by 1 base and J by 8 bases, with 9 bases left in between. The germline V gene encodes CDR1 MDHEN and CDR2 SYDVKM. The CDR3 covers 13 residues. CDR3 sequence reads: CASSLSGVYIQYF. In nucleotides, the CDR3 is TGTGCCAGCAGTTTATCTGGCGTATACATTCAGTACTTC.

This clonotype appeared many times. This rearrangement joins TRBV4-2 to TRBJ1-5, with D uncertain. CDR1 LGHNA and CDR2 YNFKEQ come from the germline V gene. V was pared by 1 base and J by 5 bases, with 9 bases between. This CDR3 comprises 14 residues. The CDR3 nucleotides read TGTGCCAGCAGCCAAGGGACGTTCGATCAGCCCCAGCATTTT. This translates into CASSQGTFDQPQHF.

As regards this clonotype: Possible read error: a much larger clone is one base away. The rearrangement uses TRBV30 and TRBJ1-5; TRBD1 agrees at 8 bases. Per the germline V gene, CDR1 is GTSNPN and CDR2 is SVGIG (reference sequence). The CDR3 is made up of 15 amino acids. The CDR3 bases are TGTGCCTGGAAACAGGGGGAGGCTAGCAATCAGCCCCAGCGTTTT. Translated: CAWKQGEASNQPQRF. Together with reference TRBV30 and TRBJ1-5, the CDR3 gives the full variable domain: SQTIHQWPATLVQPVGSPLSLECTVEGTSNPNLYWYRQAAGRGLQLLFYSVGIGQISSEVPQNLSASRPQDRQFILSSKKLLLSDSGFYLCAWKQGEASNQPQRFGDGTRLSIL.

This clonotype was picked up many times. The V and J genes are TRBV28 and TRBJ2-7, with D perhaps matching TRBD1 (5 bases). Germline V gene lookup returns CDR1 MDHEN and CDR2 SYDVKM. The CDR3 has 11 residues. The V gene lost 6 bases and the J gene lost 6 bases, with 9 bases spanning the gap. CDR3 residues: CASSRVSEQYF. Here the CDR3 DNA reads TGTGCCAGCAGCAGGGTTAGCGAGCAGTACTTC.

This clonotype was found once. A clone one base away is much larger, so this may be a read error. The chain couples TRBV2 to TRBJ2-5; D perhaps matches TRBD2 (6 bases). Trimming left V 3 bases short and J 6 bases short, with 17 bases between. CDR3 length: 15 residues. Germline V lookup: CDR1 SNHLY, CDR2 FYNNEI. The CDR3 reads CASSERTIQFKTQYF. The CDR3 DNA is TGTGCCAGCAGTGAGAGGACTATTCAGTTCAAGACCCAGTACTTC.

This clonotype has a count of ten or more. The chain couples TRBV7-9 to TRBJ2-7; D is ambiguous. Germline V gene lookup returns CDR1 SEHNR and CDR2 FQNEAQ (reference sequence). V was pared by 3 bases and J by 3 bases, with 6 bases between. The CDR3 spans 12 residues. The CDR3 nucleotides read TGTGCCAGCAGCTTCCCGTACTACGAGCAGTACTTC. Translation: CASSFPYYEQYF.

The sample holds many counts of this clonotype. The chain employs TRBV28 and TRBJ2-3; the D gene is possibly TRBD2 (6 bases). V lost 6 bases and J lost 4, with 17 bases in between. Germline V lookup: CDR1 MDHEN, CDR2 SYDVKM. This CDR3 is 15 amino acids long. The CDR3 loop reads CASSSETRLADTQYF. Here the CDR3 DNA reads TGTGCCAGCAGCTCGGAAACCCGACTAGCAGATACGCAGTATTTT.

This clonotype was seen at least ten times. The CDR3: CASSLAGARTDTQYF. The CDR3 DNA is TGTGCCAGCAGTTTAGCGGGAGCCCGCACAGATACGCAGTATTTT. The genes are TRBV28 and TRBJ2-3; TRBD2 aligns across 7 bases. This CDR3 comprises 15 residues. J lost 1 base, V lost 2 bases, and 3 bases had no gene match. Germline CDR1 and CDR2: MDHEN and SYDVKM.

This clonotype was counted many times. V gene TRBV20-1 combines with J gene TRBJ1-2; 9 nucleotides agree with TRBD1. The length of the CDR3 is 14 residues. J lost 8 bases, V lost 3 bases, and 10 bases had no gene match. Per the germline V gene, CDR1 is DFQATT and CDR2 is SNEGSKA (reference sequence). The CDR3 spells CSASQVGTGKGYTF. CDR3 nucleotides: TGCAGTGCTAGTCAAGTAGGGACAGGGAAGGGCTACACCTTC.

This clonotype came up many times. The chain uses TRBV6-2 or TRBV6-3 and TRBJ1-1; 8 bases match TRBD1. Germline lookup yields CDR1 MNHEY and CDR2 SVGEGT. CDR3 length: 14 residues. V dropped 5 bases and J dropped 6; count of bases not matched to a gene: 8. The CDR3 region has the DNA TGTGCCAGCAGTAACGCAGGGGGCGCCTCTGAAGCTTTCTTT. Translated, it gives CASSNAGGASEAFF.

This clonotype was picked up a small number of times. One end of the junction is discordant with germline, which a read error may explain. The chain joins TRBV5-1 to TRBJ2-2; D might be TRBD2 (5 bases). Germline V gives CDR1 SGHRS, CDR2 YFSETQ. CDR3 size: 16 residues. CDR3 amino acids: CASSPSWGANTEELFF. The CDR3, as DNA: TGCGCCAGCAGCCCCAGCTGGGGAGCGAACACCGAGGAGCTGTTTTTT.

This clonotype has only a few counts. CDR3 coding DNA: TGTGCCAGCAGTCCGGGACAGGGGATCTCTGGGGCCAACGTCCTGACTTTC. It specifies CASSPGQGISGANVLTF. The chain employs TRBV27 and TRBJ2-6; 10 bases fit TRBD1. The CDR3 is 17 amino acids. Germline CDR1 reads MNHEY; CDR2 reads SMNVEV (reference sequence). Trimming removed 5 bases from V and 0 bases from J; junction bases left unmatched: 4.

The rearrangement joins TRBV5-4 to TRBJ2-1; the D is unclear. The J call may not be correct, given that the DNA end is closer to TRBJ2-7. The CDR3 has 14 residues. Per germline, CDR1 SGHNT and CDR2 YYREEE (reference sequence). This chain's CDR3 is CASRALSSYNEQYF. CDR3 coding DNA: TGTGCCAGCAGGGCCTTGAGCTCCTACAATGAGCAGTACTTC.

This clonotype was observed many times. The CDR3 sequence: CASSQEGSGYTF. CDR3 sequence (DNA): TGTGCCAGCAGCCAAGAGGGGTCTGGCTACACCTTC. The chain recombines TRBV3-1 with TRBJ1-2, with D unclear. Germline CDR1 reads LGHDT; CDR2 reads YNNKEL (reference sequence). The CDR3 totals 12 residues. With 0 bases removed from V and 7 bases from J, the gap between germline ends came to 6 bases.

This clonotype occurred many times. CDR3 sequence: CAIRGLAHNEQFF. The DNA of the CDR3 is TGTGCCATCAGAGGACTTGCCCACAATGAGCAGTTCTTC. This chain joins TRBV10-3 and TRBJ2-1, with D perhaps matching TRBD2 (5 bases). V was pared by 6 bases and J by 5 bases, with 11 bases between. There are 13 residues in the CDR3. Looked up from germline, CDR1 is ENHRY and CDR2 is SYGVKD.

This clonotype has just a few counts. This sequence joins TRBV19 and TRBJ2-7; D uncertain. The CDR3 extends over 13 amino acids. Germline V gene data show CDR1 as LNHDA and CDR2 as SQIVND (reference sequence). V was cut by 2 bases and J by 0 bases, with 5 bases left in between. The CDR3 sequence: CASSITVSYEQYF. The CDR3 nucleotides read TGTGCCAGTAGTATAACCGTCTCCTACGAGCAGTACTTC.

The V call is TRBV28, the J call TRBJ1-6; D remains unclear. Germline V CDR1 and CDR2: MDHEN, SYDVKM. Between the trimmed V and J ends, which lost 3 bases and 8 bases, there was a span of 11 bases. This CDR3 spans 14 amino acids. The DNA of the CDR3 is TGTGCCAGCAGTTTTACCCCGGCCCATTCACCCCTCCACTTT. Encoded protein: CASSFTPAHSPLHF.

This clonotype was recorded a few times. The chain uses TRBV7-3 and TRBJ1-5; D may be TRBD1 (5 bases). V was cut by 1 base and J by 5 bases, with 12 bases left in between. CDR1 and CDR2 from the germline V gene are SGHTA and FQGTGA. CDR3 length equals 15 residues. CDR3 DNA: TGTGCCAGCAGCTTAAAGTGGACACCCCATCAGCCCCAGCATTTT. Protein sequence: CASSLKWTPHQPQHF.